A selection of T cell receptor beta chains follows, all from one sample in a study of neurological immune-mediated disorders. TCRdb passed the 5' RACE reads through MiXCR, listing each CDR3 protein once. The data show roughly 88,000 distinct CDR3 sequences, with under 4.5% seen just once and 2.5% to 3% held by the top ten. Source material: PBMCs. These receptors came from a woman aged 50 to 60 with multiple sclerosis. Each CDR3 is given with its conserved first and last residue. D genes are given only for firm matches. Size values are once, few and many counts, or a class for expanded clones, and some rows have none.

J,V,D,size,DNA,CDR3
TRBJ1-4,TRBV2,NA,NA,TGTGCCAGCAGGGCCCCACCTACAACTAATGAAAAACTGTTTTTT,CASRAPPTTNEKLFF
TRBJ2-7,TRBV20-1,NA,many,TGCAGTGCTAGAGATTTGGATCGAATGGGGTGGCAGTACTTC,CSARDLDRMGWQYF
TRBJ2-1,TRBV7-6,NA,many,TGTGCCAGCAGCTTACGTCTAGGGGGGACCTACAATGAGCAGTTCTTC,CASSLRLGGTYNEQFF
TRBJ1-3,TRBV9,TRBD1,many,TGTGCCAGCAGCGCGAAGACAGGGTTGATTTCATCATCTGGAAACACCATATATTTT,CASSAKTGLISSSGNTIYF
TRBJ2-1,TRBV27,TRBD2,many,TGTGCCAGCATGCGGGGGGGCTTTCGGAATGAGCAGTTCTTC,CASMRGGFRNEQFF
TRBJ1-4,TRBV20-1,NA,many,TGCAGTGCTAGCGTGACAGCGGAAAAACTGTTTTTT,CSASVTAEKLFF
TRBJ2-3,TRBV7-7,TRBD1,many,TGTGCTAGCAGCTTAAGGATATCCGGGACAGGGGAACCAGATACGCAGTATTTT,CASSLRISGTGEPDTQYF
TRBJ2-3,TRBV20-1,NA,many,TGCAGTGCTAGTGTGGCGAAAGATACGCAGTATTTT,CSASVAKDTQYF
TRBJ2-5,TRBV7-2,NA,many,TGTGCCAGCAGCTTATTCGGGGCAGGGAAAGAGACCCAGTACTTC,CASSLFGAGKETQYF
TRBJ1-2,TRBV20-1,NA,many,TGCAGTGCTAGGAGGTTGAAGGACGGGTGCACCTTC,CSARRLKDGCTF
TRBJ2-4,TRBV4-3,NA,many,TGCGCCAGCAGCCATGGACAGTTAAACATTCAGTACTTC,CASSHGQLNIQYF
TRBJ1-1,TRBV20-1,NA,many,TGCAGTGCCAGTCCGAGTAGACAGACTGAAGCTTTCTTT,CSASPSRQTEAFF
TRBJ2-2,TRBV7-2,NA,many,TGTGCCAGCAGCTTACAGGGAGCACTCGCCGGGGAGCTGTTTTTT,CASSLQGALAGELFF
TRBJ1-4,TRBV5-6,NA,many,TGTGCCAGCAGCCTGGGGGTGGAGGAAAAACTGTTTTTT,CASSLGVEEKLFF
TRBJ2-3,TRBV20-1,NA,medium-sized,TGCAGTGCTACTCCCCGAGACGCGACAGATACGCAGTATTTT,CSATPRDATDTQYF
TRBJ1-5,TRBV7-2,NA,many,TGTGCCAGCAGCTTAGAGCTCTTTAGCAATCAGCCCCAGCATTTT,CASSLELFSNQPQHF
TRBJ2-3,TRBV7-2,NA,many,TGTGCCAGCAGCTTATTAGTGTCAAGTCTAAACACAGATACGCAGTATTTT,CASSLLVSSLNTDTQYF
TRBJ1-2,TRBV10-2,TRBD1,many,TGCGCCAGCAGTGATGCAGGGGGCGTCTATGGCTACACCTTC,CASSDAGGVYGYTF
TRBJ2-7,TRBV7-7,TRBD1,many,TGTGCTAGCAGCTTAGACAGGGACGTCCACTACGAGCAGTACTTC,CASSLDRDVHYEQYF
TRBJ2-7,TRBV20-1,TRBD2,many,TGCAGTGCTATACACTCGACTAGCGGATACTCCTACGAGCAGTACTTC,CSAIHSTSGYSYEQYF
TRBJ2-5,TRBV7-2,NA,many,TGTGCCAGCAGCTTAGGCGGTGACTCCCGGTGGACCCAGTACTTC,CASSLGGDSRWTQYF
TRBJ1-1,TRBV19,NA,NA,TGTGCCAGTAGGGACACCGCCTTTCACCCTGAAGCTTTCTTT,CASRDTAFHPEAFF
TRBJ2-3,TRBV7-7,TRBD1,many,TGTGCTAGCAGCTTAGGGACAGGGGATACGCAGTATTTT,CASSLGTGDTQYF
TRBJ2-2,TRBV5-1,NA,many,TGCGCCAGCAGCTTGGCGGGGATTTTCACCGGGGAGCTGTTTTTT,CASSLAGIFTGELFF
TRBJ2-7,TRBV20-1,NA,many,TGCAGTGCTAGAGATCTAAAGTCCTACGAGCAGTACTTC,CSARDLKSYEQYF
TRBJ1-2,TRBV20-1,NA,NA,TGCAGTGCTAGAGCAGTGGGGAGGCAGAACTATGGCTACACCTTC,CSARAVGRQNYGYTF
TRBJ2-5,TRBV5-1,NA,many,TGCGCCAGCAGGACTCCCGGCATGACCCAGTACTTC,CASRTPGMTQYF
TRBJ2-7,TRBV29-1,NA,many,TGCAGCGTTGAAACGGGGTCAAGCACCTACGAGCAGTACTTC,CSVETGSSTYEQYF
TRBJ2-5,TRBV9,NA,many,TGTGCCAGCAGCGTAGAATCGGCCGGAGGGATCCAAGAGACCCAGTACTTC,CASSVESAGGIQETQYF
TRBJ2-7,TRBV7-6,NA,many,TGTGCCAGCAGCTTAGCGGGGGACGGGGGTTACGAGCAGTACTTC,CASSLAGDGGYEQYF
TRBJ1-6,TRBV20-1,NA,many,TGCAGTGCTAGAGATCGGAAGGGGCTCTATAATTCACCCCTCCACTTT,CSARDRKGLYNSPLHF
TRBJ2-3,TRBV10-3,TRBD2,many,TGTGCCACCAGACTTCCCGGGGGGGTGAGAGATACGCAGTATTTT,CATRLPGGVRDTQYF
TRBJ2-3,TRBV20-1,NA,many,TGCAGTGCCGGCCGGGCCCGTGATACGCAGTATTTT,CSAGRARDTQYF
TRBJ1-6,TRBV7-9,NA,many,TGTGCCAGCAGCTCCCCATTCGGGGAGGGCTCACCCCTCCACTTT,CASSSPFGEGSPLHF
TRBJ2-5,TRBV10-3,TRBD2,many,TGTGCCATCAGTGACCGGGGGGGATCCCAAGAGACCCAGTACTTC,CAISDRGGSQETQYF
TRBJ1-1,TRBV4-3,NA,many,TGCGCCAGCAGCCAAGTCCAGGGCGGGCGAAACACTGAAGCTTTCTTT,CASSQVQGGRNTEAFF
TRBJ1-3,TRBV21-1,NA,many,TGTGCCAGCAGCTCCCGGGACAGGGGTGGTGGAAACACCATATATTTT,CASSSRDRGGGNTIYF
TRBJ2-7,TRBV5-1,NA,few,TGCGCCAGCAGCTTGGAAAAGGGGGAGGGCGAGCAGTACTTC,CASSLEKGEGEQYF
TRBJ2-5,TRBV9,NA,many,TGTGCCAGCAGCGTGGGGGGGCGCTGGGAGACCCAGTACTTC,CASSVGGRWETQYF
TRBJ1-2,TRBV5-4,TRBD1,many,TGTGCCAGCAGCCCCGACAGGGTTGGTGGCTACACCTTC,CASSPDRVGGYTF
TRBJ1-5,TRBV27,NA,many,TGTGCCAGCAGTTCCCAGGGGTGGTATGGCAATCAGCCCCAGCATTTT,CASSSQGWYGNQPQHF
TRBJ2-1,TRBV4-1,TRBD2,many,TGCGCCAGCAGCCACGGTAGCGGGGGGGAAGAGCAGTTCTTC,CASSHGSGGEEQFF